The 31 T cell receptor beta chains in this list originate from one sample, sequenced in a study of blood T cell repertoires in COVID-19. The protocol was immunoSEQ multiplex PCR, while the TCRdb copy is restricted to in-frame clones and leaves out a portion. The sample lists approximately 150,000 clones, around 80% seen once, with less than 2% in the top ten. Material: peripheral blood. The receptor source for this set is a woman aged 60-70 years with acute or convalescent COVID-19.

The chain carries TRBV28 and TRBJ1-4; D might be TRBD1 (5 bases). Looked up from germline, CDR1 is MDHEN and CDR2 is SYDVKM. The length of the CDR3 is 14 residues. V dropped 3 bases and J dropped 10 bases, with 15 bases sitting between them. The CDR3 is CASSFAGNLGKLFF. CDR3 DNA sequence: TGTGCCAGCAGTTTCGCAGGGAATCTGGGAAAACTGTTTTTT. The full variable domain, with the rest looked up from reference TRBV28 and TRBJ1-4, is DVKVTQSSRYLVKRTGEKVFLECVQDMDHENMFWYRQDPGLGLRLIYFSYDVKMKEKGDIPEGYSVSREKKERFSLILESASTNQTSMYLCASSFAGNLGKLFFGSGTQLSVL.

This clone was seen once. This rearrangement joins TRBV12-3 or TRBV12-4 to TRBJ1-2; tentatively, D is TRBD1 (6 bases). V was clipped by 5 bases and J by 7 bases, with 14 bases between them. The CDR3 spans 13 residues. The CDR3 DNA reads TGTGCCAGCAGTCCCTCAGGGGTGGGTGGCTACACCTTC. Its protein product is CASSPSGVGGYTF.

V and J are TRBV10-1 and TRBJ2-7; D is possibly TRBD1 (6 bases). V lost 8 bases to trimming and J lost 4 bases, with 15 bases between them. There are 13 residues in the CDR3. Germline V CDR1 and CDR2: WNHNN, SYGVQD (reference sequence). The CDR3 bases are TGCGCCAGCTCTAGGGGGATCCTTTACGAGCAGTACTTC. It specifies CASSRGILYEQYF.

The CDR3 DNA reads as TGCAGCGTTGAAGGGGGACTAGCGGGAGTGGGGCAGTTCTTC. Its protein is CSVEGGLAGVGQFF. The chain links TRBV29-1 to TRBJ2-1, with 14 bases matching TRBD2. Germline values: CDR1 SQVTM, CDR2 ANQGSEA. The CDR3 length is 14 residues. The V segment lost 1 base and the J segment 12 bases; nucleotides outside the gene matches: 5.

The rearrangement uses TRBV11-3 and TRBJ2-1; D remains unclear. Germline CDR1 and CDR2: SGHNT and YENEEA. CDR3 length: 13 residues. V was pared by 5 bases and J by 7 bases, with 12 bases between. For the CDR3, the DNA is TGTGCCAGCAGCCCAGAACACGGGAATGAGCAGTTCTTC. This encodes CASSPEHGNEQFF.

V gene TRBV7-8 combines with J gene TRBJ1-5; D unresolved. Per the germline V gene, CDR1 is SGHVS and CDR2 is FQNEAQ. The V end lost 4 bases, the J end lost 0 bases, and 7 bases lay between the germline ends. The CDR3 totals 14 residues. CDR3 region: CASSSQYSNQPQHF. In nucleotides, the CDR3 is TGTGCCAGCAGCTCTCAGTATAGCAATCAGCCCCAGCATTTT.

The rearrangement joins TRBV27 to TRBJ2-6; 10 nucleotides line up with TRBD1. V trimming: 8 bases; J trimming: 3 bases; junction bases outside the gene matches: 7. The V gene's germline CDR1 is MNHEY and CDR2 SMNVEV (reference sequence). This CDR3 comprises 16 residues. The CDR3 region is CASSRDRGFGANVLTF. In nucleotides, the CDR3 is TGTGCCAGCTCCCGGGACAGGGGATTTGGGGCCAACGTCCTGACTTTC.

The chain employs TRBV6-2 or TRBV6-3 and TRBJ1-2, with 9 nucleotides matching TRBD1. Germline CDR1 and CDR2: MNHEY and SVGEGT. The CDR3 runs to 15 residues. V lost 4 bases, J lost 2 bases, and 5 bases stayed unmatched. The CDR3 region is CASSSPDRGNYGYTF. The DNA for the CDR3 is TGTGCCAGCAGTTCGCCCGACAGGGGGAACTATGGCTACACCTTC.

Written as DNA, the CDR3 is TGTGCCAGCAGAAGAGCGGGAGCTACCTACAATGAGCAGTTCTTC. It translates to CASRRAGATYNEQFF. The chain carries TRBV6-5 and TRBJ2-1; TRBD2 agrees at 8 bases. The ends lost 6 bases at V and 2 bases at J; junction bases unmatched: 6. The CDR3 runs to 15 residues. CDR1 and CDR2 (germline): MNHEY, SVGAGI.

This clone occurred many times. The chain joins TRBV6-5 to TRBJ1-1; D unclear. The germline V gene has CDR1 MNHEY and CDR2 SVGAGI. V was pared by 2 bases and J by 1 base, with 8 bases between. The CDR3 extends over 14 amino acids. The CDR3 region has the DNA TGTGCCAGCAGTTACGAGGAGACGAACACTGAAGCTTTCTTT. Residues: CASSYEETNTEAFF.

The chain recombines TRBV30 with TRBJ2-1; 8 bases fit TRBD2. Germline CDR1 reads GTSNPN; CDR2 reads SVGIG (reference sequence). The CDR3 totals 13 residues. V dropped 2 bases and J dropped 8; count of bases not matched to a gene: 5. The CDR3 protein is CAWSNGLADEQFF. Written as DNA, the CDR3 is TGTGCCTGGAGTAACGGACTAGCCGATGAGCAGTTCTTC.

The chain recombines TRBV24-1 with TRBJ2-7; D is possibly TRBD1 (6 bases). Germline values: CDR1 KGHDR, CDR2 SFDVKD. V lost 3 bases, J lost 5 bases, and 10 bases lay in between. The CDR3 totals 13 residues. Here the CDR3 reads CATSDQTGHEQYF. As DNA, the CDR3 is TGTGCCACCAGTGATCAAACAGGGCACGAGCAGTACTTC.

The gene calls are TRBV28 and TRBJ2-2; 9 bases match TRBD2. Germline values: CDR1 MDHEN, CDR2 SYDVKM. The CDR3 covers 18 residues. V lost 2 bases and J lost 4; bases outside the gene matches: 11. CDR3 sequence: CASSLRLAGWGSTGELFF. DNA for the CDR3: TGTGCCAGCAGTTTAAGGCTAGCGGGATGGGGTTCCACCGGGGAGCTGTTTTTT.

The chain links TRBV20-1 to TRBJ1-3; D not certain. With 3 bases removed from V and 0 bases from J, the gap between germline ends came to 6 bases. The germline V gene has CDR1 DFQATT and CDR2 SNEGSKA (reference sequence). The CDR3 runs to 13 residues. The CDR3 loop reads CSASLSSGNTIYF. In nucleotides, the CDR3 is TGCAGTGCTAGTTTGAGCTCTGGAAACACCATATATTTT.

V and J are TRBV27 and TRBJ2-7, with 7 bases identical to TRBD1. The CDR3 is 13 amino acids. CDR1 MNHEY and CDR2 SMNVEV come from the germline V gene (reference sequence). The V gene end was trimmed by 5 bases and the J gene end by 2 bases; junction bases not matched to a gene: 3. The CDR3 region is CASSKGQAYEQYF. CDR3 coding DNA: TGTGCCAGCAGTAAAGGACAGGCCTACGAGCAGTACTTC.

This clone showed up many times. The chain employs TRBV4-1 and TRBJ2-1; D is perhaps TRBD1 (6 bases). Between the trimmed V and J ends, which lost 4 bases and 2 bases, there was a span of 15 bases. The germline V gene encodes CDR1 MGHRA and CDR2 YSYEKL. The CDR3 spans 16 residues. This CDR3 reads CASSPYPTGAYNEQFF. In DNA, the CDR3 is TGCGCCAGCAGCCCCTATCCGACAGGAGCCTACAATGAGCAGTTCTTC.

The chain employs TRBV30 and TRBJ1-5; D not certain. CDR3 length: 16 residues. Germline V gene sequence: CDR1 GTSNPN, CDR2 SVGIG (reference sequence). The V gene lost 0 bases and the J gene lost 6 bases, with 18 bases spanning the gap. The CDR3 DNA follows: TGTGCCTGGAGTGTAAGAGGCCGAGAAAGGAGTCAGCCCCAGCATTTT. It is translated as CAWSVRGRERSQPQHF.

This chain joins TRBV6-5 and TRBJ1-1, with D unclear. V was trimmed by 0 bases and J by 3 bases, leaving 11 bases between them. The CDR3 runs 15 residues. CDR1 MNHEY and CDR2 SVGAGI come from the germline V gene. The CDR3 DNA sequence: TGTGCCAGCAGTTACTCTAGGGCCGGGGACACTGAAGCTTTCTTT. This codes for CASSYSRAGDTEAFF.

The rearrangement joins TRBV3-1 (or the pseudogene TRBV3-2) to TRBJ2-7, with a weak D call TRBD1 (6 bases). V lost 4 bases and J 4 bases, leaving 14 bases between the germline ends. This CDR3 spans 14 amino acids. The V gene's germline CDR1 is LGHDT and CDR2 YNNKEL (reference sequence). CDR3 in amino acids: CASSPETGRYEQYF. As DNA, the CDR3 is TGTGCCAGCAGCCCCGAGACAGGACGGTACGAGCAGTACTTC.

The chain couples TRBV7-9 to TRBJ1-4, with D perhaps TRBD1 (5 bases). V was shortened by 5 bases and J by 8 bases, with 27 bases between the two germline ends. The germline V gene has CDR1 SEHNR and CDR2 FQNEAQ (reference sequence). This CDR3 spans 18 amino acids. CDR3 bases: TGTGCCAGCAGCCCCACATTATCCAGGGATCGCGCGTGGGAAAAACTGTTTTTT. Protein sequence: CASSPTLSRDRAWEKLFF.

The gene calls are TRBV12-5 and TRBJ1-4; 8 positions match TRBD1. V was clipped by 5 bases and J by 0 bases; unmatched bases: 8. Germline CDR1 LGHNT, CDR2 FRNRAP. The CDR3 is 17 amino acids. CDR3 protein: CASGIGQGITTNEKLFF. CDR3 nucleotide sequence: TGTGCTAGTGGTATCGGACAGGGAATAACAACTAATGAAAAACTGTTTTTT.

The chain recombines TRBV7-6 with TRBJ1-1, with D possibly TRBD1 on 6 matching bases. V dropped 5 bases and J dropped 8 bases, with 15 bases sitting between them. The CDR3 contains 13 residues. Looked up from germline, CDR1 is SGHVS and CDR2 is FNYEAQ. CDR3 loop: CASSATQGLEAFF. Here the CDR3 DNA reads TGTGCCAGCAGCGCGACACAGGGATTGGAAGCTTTCTTT. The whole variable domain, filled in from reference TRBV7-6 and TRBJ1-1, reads GAGVSQSPRYKVTKRGQDVALRCDPISGHVSLYWYRQALGQGPEFLTYFNYEAQQDKSGLPNDRFSAERPEGSISTLTIQRTEQRDSAMYRCASSATQGLEAFFGQGTRLTVV.

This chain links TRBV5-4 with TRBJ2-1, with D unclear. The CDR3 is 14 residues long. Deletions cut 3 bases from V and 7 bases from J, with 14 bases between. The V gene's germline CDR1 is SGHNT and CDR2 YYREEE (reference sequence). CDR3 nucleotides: TGTGCCAGCAGCTCTGTGGGCGCCAGGAATGAGCAGTTCTTC. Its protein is CASSSVGARNEQFF.

CDR3 bases: TGTGCCAGCAGTGTAACAGGGGGTTCCACTGAAGCTTTCTTT. It encodes CASSVTGGSTEAFF. This rearrangement joins TRBV6-4 to TRBJ1-1, with 8 bases lining up with TRBD1. Germline trimming cut 4 bases from V and 4 bases from J; bases unmatched to any gene: 5. Germline V lookup: CDR1 MRHNA, CDR2 SNTAGT. The CDR3 spans 14 residues.

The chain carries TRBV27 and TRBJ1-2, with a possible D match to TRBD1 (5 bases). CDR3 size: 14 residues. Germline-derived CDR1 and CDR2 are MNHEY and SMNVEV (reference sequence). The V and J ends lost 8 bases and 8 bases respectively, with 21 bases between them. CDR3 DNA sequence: TGTGCCAGCCTACGAACAGGTTTGAGTAAGGGCTACACCTTC. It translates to CASLRTGLSKGYTF.

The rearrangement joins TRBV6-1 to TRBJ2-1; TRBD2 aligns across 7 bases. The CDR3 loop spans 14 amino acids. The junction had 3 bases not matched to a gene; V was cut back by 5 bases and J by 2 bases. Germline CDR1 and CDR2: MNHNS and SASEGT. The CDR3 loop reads CASSYREAYNEQFF. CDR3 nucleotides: TGTGCCAGCAGTTATCGGGAGGCCTACAATGAGCAGTTCTTC.

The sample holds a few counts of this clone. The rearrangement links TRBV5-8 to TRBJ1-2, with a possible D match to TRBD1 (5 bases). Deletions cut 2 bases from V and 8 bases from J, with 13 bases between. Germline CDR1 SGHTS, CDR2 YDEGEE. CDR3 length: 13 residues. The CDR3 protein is CASSFRGGYGYTF. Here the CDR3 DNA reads TGTGCCAGCAGCTTTCGGGGGGGATACGGCTACACCTTC.

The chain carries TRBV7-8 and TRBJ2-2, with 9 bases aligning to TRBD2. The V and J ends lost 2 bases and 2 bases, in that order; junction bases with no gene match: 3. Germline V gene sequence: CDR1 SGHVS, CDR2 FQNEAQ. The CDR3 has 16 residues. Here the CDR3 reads CASSLSGGRNTGELFF. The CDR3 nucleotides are TGTGCCAGCAGCTTAAGCGGGGGGAGAAACACCGGGGAGCTGTTTTTT.

The CDR3: CASSLTDRPYEQYF. The CDR3 coding sequence is TGTGCCAGCAGTTTAACGGACAGACCCTACGAGCAGTACTTC. The chain employs TRBV28 and TRBJ2-7, with TRBD1 as a possible D gene (6 bases). V lost 2 bases to trimming and J lost 2 bases, with 10 bases between them. CDR1 and CDR2 (germline): MDHEN, SYDVKM. CDR3 size: 14 residues.

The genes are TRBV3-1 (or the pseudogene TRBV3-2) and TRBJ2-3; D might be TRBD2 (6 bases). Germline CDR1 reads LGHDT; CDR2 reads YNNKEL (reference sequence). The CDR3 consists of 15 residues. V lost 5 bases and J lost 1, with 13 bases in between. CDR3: CASSYRLGRTDTQYF. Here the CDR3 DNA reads TGTGCCAGCAGCTATCGACTAGGACGCACAGATACGCAGTATTTT.

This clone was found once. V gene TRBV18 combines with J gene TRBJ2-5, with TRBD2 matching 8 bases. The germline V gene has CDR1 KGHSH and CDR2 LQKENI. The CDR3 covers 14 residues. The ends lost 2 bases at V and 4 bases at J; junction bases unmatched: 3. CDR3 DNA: TGTGCCAGCTCACCAGGGACTAGAGGAGAGACCCAGTACTTC. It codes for CASSPGTRGETQYF.